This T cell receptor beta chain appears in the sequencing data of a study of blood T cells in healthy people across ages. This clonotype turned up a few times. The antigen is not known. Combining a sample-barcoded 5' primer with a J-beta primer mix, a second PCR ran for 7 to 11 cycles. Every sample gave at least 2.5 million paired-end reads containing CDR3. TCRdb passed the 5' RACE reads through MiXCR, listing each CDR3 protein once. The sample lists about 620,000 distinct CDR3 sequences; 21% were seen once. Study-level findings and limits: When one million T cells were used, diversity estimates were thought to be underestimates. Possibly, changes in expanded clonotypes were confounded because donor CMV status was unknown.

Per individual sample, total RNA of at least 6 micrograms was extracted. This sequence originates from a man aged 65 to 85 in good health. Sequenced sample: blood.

The CDR3 loop is CSPSTPFLAGESDTQYF. The DNA for the CDR3 is TGCAGTCCATCGACCCCTTTCCTAGCGGGAGAATCAGATACGCAGTATTTT. This rearrangement joins TRBV20-1 to TRBJ2-3, with 10 bases identical to TRBD2. CDR1 is DFQATT, CDR2 SNEGSKA, per germline (reference sequence). The CDR3 spans 17 residues. J gave up 4 bases and V 8 bases, and 18 bases lay outside the gene matches.